This TCR beta chain was recovered during a study of monozygotic twins with inflammatory bowel disease. Study-wide points: Patient-specific immunosuppressive treatments may have made repertoires more variable. Patients with IBD had less TCRbeta diversity (inverse Simpson) than their healthy co-twins. The sharing of clonotypes with others was lower in IBD patients than in healthy twins, especially with disease activity.

TCRdb re-called the 5' RACE reads; one entry per CDR3 protein, DNA not given. This sample's clone table lists approximately 400,000 distinct CDR3 sequences. This CDR3 is 16 amino acids long. For this clonotype: The antigen remains undetermined.

The rearrangement joins TRBV12-3 or TRBV12-4 to TRBJ1-3; with no DNA, the TCRdb D assignment of TRBD1 cannot be verified. The sample was blood. This receptor was taken from a human donor with ulcerative colitis or Crohn's disease, or a healthy co-twin of an affected twin (not recorded which). The CDR3 loop reads CASSFFAGASGNTKYF.